The rows below give T cell receptor beta chains drawn from one sample of a study of cytomegalovirus exposure and HLA in healthy donors. Profiled with immunoSEQ multiplex PCR; TCRdb holds only in-frame clones, not every one. The repertoire holds around 190,000 clones, with 85% as singletons. Sequencing was performed on PBMCs. All receptors come from a woman in her fifties or sixties in good health and CMV-seronegative. CDR3s include the opening cysteine and the closing phenylalanine or tryptophan. D genes are given only for firm matches. Clone size, where shown, is once, few, many, or a class for clones that have expanded.

abundance,j_gene,d_gene,v_gene,CDR3aa,CDR3nt
-,TRBJ2-7,-,TRBV5-1,CASSLGGRDYEQYF,TGCGCCAGCAGCTTGGGAGGGAGAGACTACGAGCAGTACTTC
-,TRBJ2-7,-,TRBV15,CATSRAQDEQYF,TGTGCCACCAGCAGAGCACAGGACGAGCAGTACTTC
-,TRBJ2-6,-,TRBV4-3,CASSQQGGFGANVLTF,TGCGCCAGCAGCCAACAGGGTGGGTTTGGGGCCAACGTCCTGACTTTC
-,TRBJ2-2,TRBD2,TRBV5-1,CASSLGGLAGNTGELFF,TGCGCCAGCAGCTTGGGTGGACTAGCGGGCAACACCGGGGAGCTGTTTTTT
once,TRBJ2-5,-,TRBV4-1,CASSQSRGYHETQYF,TGCGCCAGCAGCCAAAGTCGGGGGTACCATGAGACCCAGTACTTC
-,TRBJ1-1,-,TRBV30,CAWLRGILGGEAFF,TGTGCCTGGTTGCGTGGAATTCTAGGTGGTGAAGCTTTCTTT
-,TRBJ2-1,-,TRBV2,CASSRFGDRDYNEQFF,TGTGCCAGCAGCAGATTCGGAGACAGAGACTACAATGAGCAGTTCTTC
-,TRBJ2-7,TRBD2,TRBV2,CASSDLAGGTGVEQYF,TGTGCCAGCAGTGACCTAGCGGGAGGCACCGGGGTTGAGCAGTACTTC
-,TRBJ1-2,-,TRBV15,CATSRGTTGSYGYTF,TGTGCCACCAGCAGAGGGACCACAGGGAGCTATGGCTACACCTTC
-,TRBJ2-1,-,TRBV19,CASSIGAGAEQFF,TGTGCCAGTAGTATAGGGGCGGGGGCTGAGCAGTTCTTC
-,TRBJ1-1,TRBD1,TRBV18,CASSFGTGETEAFF,TGTGCCAGCTCATTTGGGACAGGGGAAACTGAAGCTTTCTTT
-,TRBJ1-2,TRBD1,TRBV7-8,CASRPGTANYGYTF,TGTGCCAGCAGACCAGGGACAGCTAACTATGGCTACACCTTC
-,TRBJ2-7,-,TRBV9,CASSPKGERAYEQYF,TGTGCCAGCAGCCCTAAGGGTGAGCGGGCCTACGAGCAGTACTTC
-,TRBJ2-1,-,TRBV6-6,CASSSLNRVALNEQFF,TGTGCCAGCAGTTCCCTAAACAGGGTCGCCCTCAATGAGCAGTTCTTC
-,TRBJ1-4,-,TRBV27,CASSLYRGENEKLFF,TGTGCCAGCAGTTTATACCGGGGGGAAAATGAAAAACTGTTTTTT
-,TRBJ2-7,TRBD2,TRBV14,CASSQGSDGGNYEQYF,TGTGCCAGCAGCCAAGGGTCTGACGGGGGGAACTACGAGCAGTACTTC
-,TRBJ2-7,TRBD2,TRBV27,CASSGTSASYEQYF,TGTGCCAGCAGTGGGACTAGCGCCTCCTACGAGCAGTACTTC
-,TRBJ2-7,TRBD2,TRBV19,CASKNSGRREQYF,TGTGCCAGTAAGAACAGCGGGAGGCGGGAGCAGTACTTC